These T cell receptor beta chains were read from a single sample in a study of T cell responses to AZD1222 COVID-19 vaccine. Assay: immunoSEQ multiplex PCR; the TCRdb copy retains only in-frame clones and omits some. This table has about 130,000 clones, approximately 90% appearing once. The sample in question was peripheral blood, obtained on day 0 of AZD1222 vaccination. These receptor sequences come from an adult in good health. The CDR3 runs from the conserved cysteine through the conserved F or W. Each record gives: J gene, D gene, V gene, CDR3 protein. A D gene is named only where the DNA matches it firmly.

j_call: TRBJ2-1; d_call: TRBD1; v_call: TRBV4-1; cdr3_aa: CASSQDQGQGIYNEQFF
j_call: TRBJ2-3; d_call: .; v_call: TRBV19; cdr3_aa: CASSQTATTDTQYF
j_call: TRBJ2-1; d_call: TRBD2; v_call: TRBV4-1; cdr3_aa: CASSLPSGGTYNEQFF
j_call: TRBJ1-5; d_call: .; v_call: TRBV5-4; cdr3_aa: CASSGDSNQPQHF
j_call: TRBJ1-3; d_call: .; v_call: TRBV30; cdr3_aa: CAWSVGYSGNTIYF
j_call: TRBJ1-1; d_call: .; v_call: TRBV28; cdr3_aa: CASRDSTGLNTEAFF
j_call: TRBJ2-3; d_call: .; v_call: TRBV18; cdr3_aa: CASSPLGGSQFSTDTQYF
j_call: TRBJ1-2; d_call: TRBD1; v_call: TRBV28; cdr3_aa: CASSFPGTGASRGYTF
j_call: TRBJ1-3; d_call: .; v_call: TRBV14; cdr3_aa: CASSQGLLSGNTIYF
j_call: TRBJ1-1; d_call: .; v_call: TRBV3-1/TRBV3-2; cdr3_aa: CASSQVSQGYNTEAFF
j_call: TRBJ1-1; d_call: TRBD1; v_call: TRBV29-1; cdr3_aa: CSVDSGDSTEAFF
j_call: TRBJ2-6; d_call: .; v_call: TRBV9; cdr3_aa: CASSPGGAGANVLTF
j_call: TRBJ2-1; d_call: .; v_call: TRBV14; cdr3_aa: CASSEGPYNEQFF
j_call: TRBJ1-6; d_call: .; v_call: TRBV5-1; cdr3_aa: CASSPEGGESPLHF
j_call: TRBJ1-1; d_call: .; v_call: TRBV15; cdr3_aa: CATGRLNTEAFF
j_call: TRBJ1-2; d_call: .; v_call: TRBV28; cdr3_aa: CASTSRDKIHGYTF
j_call: TRBJ2-1; d_call: TRBD2; v_call: TRBV10-2; cdr3_aa: CASSERLAGATSYNEQFF
j_call: TRBJ1-3; d_call: .; v_call: TRBV7-2; cdr3_aa: CASSLINVGGSHSGNTIYF
j_call: TRBJ1-2; d_call: .; v_call: TRBV5-1; cdr3_aa: CASSLDGAGYGYTF
j_call: TRBJ2-5; d_call: .; v_call: TRBV4-1; cdr3_aa: CASSQDRGERNGGSQYF
j_call: TRBJ1-4; d_call: .; v_call: TRBV29-1; cdr3_aa: CSVVGTAGGEKLFF
j_call: TRBJ2-3; d_call: .; v_call: TRBV15; cdr3_aa: CATSRDRAADTQYF
j_call: TRBJ2-1; d_call: TRBD2; v_call: TRBV18; cdr3_aa: CASSPVSGGAPSSYNEQFF
j_call: TRBJ2-7; d_call: .; v_call: TRBV13; cdr3_aa: CASSLGRGEQYF
j_call: TRBJ1-5; d_call: .; v_call: TRBV7-2; cdr3_aa: CASSLAVGGNQPQHF
j_call: TRBJ2-1; d_call: .; v_call: TRBV25-1; cdr3_aa: CASSESPNNEQFF
j_call: TRBJ1-1; d_call: .; v_call: TRBV7-2; cdr3_aa: CASSLQDLLNTEAFF
j_call: TRBJ2-5; d_call: TRBD2; v_call: TRBV18; cdr3_aa: CASSPEGLAGEQETQYF